This T cell receptor beta chain stems from a study of T cell changes during pregnancy in multiple sclerosis. Method: immunoSEQ multiplex PCR; TCRdb's copy keeps in-frame clones and lacks some. Of 45,000 or so clones listed, more than 90% are singletons. V was clipped by 2 bases and J by 5 bases, with 12 bases between them. This CDR3 spans 14 amino acids. Germline CDR1 reads KGHSH; CDR2 reads LQKENI. The chain links TRBV18 to TRBJ1-2; D gene uncertain. This receptor was identified in a female donor with multiple sclerosis, enrolled in a pregnancy study. This specimen consisted of CD8+ T cells from peripheral blood mononuclear cells, obtained after pregnancy. The CDR3 nucleotides read TGTGCCAGCTCACCATACAGAGAGCTTTATGGCTACACCTTC. The encoded protein is CASSPYRELYGYTF.